Shown below are 6 T cell receptor beta chains from a single sample sequenced in a study of blood T cell repertoires in COVID-19. This table comes from immunoSEQ multiplex PCR, and its TCRdb copy is limited to in-frame clones, with some not included. This sample has over 70,000 clones, with about 80% found just once. The sequenced sample consisted of peripheral blood. These receptors originate from a woman in her seventies with acute or convalescent COVID-19.

The CDR3 DNA sequence: TGTGCCAGCAGTTACGGAGGAGCGGGAGGCAATGAGCAGTTCTTC. Protein product: CASSYGGAGGNEQFF. The chain employs TRBV6-5 and TRBJ2-1; 9 bases fit TRBD2. Germline CDR1 and CDR2: MNHEY and SVGAGI. The CDR3 covers 15 residues. The junction had 5 bases not matched to a gene; V was cut back by 2 bases and J by 6 bases.

The rearrangement uses TRBV7-9 and TRBJ2-7, with 8 nucleotides matching TRBD1. After removal of 6 bases from V and 5 bases from J, the junction contained 15 bases not matched to a gene. The CDR3 loop spans 16 amino acids. Germline-derived CDR1 and CDR2 are SEHNR and FQNEAQ (reference sequence). CDR3 amino acids: CASSSTRTGHGDEQYF. The CDR3 DNA sequence: TGTGCCAGCAGTTCGACCCGGACAGGGCACGGGGACGAGCAGTACTTC.

The rearrangement links TRBV30 to TRBJ2-1, with D maybe TRBD2 (6 bases). The V end was cut by 0 bases, the J end by 9 bases, with 9 bases between. Germline lookup yields CDR1 GTSNPN and CDR2 SVGIG (reference sequence). The CDR3 is 12 residues long. The CDR3 DNA sequence: TGTGCCTGGAGTGTTGGGAGGTCTGAGCAGTTCTTC. It specifies CAWSVGRSEQFF.

J is TRBJ1-6 and V is TRBV7-2; TRBD1 matches at 7 bases. V lost 4 bases to trimming and J lost 6 bases; unmatched junction nucleotides: 3. CDR1 is SGHTA and CDR2 is FQGNSA in the germline V gene. The CDR3 consists of 14 residues. For the CDR3, the DNA is TGTGCCAGCAGCTGGGACAGTCCTAATTCACCCCTCCACTTT. It encodes CASSWDSPNSPLHF.

The V gene is TRBV7-9, the J gene TRBJ1-6; 7 positions agree with TRBD1. CDR3 length: 16 amino acids. J gave up 3 bases and V 4 bases, and 6 bases lay outside the gene matches. Germline CDR1 is SEHNR and CDR2 is FQNEAQ (reference sequence). DNA of the CDR3: TGTGCCAGCAGCTCGGAGGGACAGCTCTATAATTCACCCCTCCACTTT. It yields the protein CASSSEGQLYNSPLHF.

The chain couples TRBV9 to TRBJ2-1; D possibly corresponds to TRBD1 (5 bases). V was cut by 0 bases and J by 4 bases, with 17 bases left in between. The CDR3 runs to 17 residues. Germline values: CDR1 SGDLS, CDR2 YYNGEE. The CDR3 nucleotides read TGTGCCAGCAGCGTAGACCCTGGGGCCCGAAAATACAATGAGCAGTTCTTC. The encoded protein is CASSVDPGARKYNEQFF.